The 23 T cell receptor beta chains given below trace back to one sample, sequenced in a study of T cell repertoires in cytomegalovirus infection. TCRdb reanalysed the reads using MiXCR and keeps one entry per CDR3 protein. The table shows about a million distinct CDR3 sequences, with around 30% occurring only once. Their recognized antigens are unknown. The sequenced sample was cultured CD8+ T cells from PBMCs, obtained from culture after CMV antigen stimulation. The receptors originated from a human donor in good health (CMV status not recorded). Some clones in this sample may be carry-over from other donors' samples.

The V call is TRBV6-2 or TRBV6-3, the J call TRBJ2-7; 8 bases fit TRBD1. The ends lost 7 bases at V and 5 bases at J; junction bases unmatched: 7. The CDR3 covers 13 residues. Germline V gene data show CDR1 as MNHEY and CDR2 as SVGEGT. CDR3 sequence reads: CASNPDRADEQYV. The CDR3 nucleotides read TGTGCCAGCAATCCGGACAGGGCGGACGAGCAGTACGTC.

J is TRBJ2-1 and V is TRBV7-8, with 8 bases aligning to TRBD2. Germline-derived CDR1 and CDR2 are SGHVS and FQNEAQ. The CDR3 is made up of 16 amino acids. V was clipped by 4 bases and J by 5 bases; unmatched bases: 10. The CDR3 DNA follows: TGTGCCAGCAGCTCCCCAGGAGGTAGCGGGGACAATGAGCAGTTCTTC. This codes for CASSSPGGSGDNEQFF.

The chain has TRBV27 and TRBJ1-1; D gene unclear. V lost 2 bases and J 11 bases, leaving 15 bases between the germline ends. Germline V gene sequence: CDR1 MNHEY, CDR2 SMNVEV (reference sequence). The CDR3 spans 13 residues. CDR3 residues: CASSLRGRQGAFF. The CDR3 nucleotides are TGTGCCAGCAGTTTAAGAGGTCGTCAAGGGGCTTTCTTT.

This clonotype was counted only a few times. The rearrangement joins TRBV7-3 to TRBJ2-1; 11 bases are a match to TRBD1. This CDR3 has 17 residues. The germline V gene has CDR1 SGHTA and CDR2 FQGTGA. The junction had 10 bases not matched to a gene; V was cut back by 5 bases and J by 4 bases. CDR3: CASSLQGQGVLYNEQFF. CDR3 in DNA: TGTGCCAGCAGCCTACAGGGACAGGGGGTATTATACAATGAGCAGTTCTTC.

This clonotype was seen once. The gene calls are TRBV14 and TRBJ2-2; D not resolved. V lost 0 bases, J lost 8 bases, and 19 bases lay in between. The CDR3 has 17 amino acids. The germline CDR1 and CDR2 sequences are SGHDN and FVKESK. In DNA, the CDR3 is TGTGCCAGCAGCCAAGATGGATTCCGCTTTCGTAGTGGGGAGCTGTTTTTT. It is translated as CASSQDGFRFRSGELFF.

The count of this clonotype is one. The chain carries TRBV9 and TRBJ2-2; 10 nucleotides align to TRBD1. Germline V gene sequence: CDR1 SGDLS, CDR2 YYNGEE. The junction had 6 bases not matched to a gene; V was cut back by 1 base and J by 6 bases. The CDR3 totals 16 residues. The CDR3 DNA follows: TGTGCCAGCAGCGTACCCGGGACAGGGGTGGCCGGGGAGCTGTTTTTT. Translation gives CASSVPGTGVAGELFF.

The rearrangement uses TRBV12-3 or TRBV12-4 and TRBJ2-5; 8 bases agree with TRBD2. CDR3 size: 16 residues. V gave up 4 bases and J gave up 3 bases; unmatched junction bases: 10. CDR3 nucleotides: TGTGCCAGCAGTTCAAGGGCGGGGGGCAAGGAAGAGACCCAGTACTTC. Translated: CASSSRAGGKEETQYF.

The V and J genes are TRBV5-1 and TRBJ1-4; D gene uncertain. The CDR3 spans 14 residues. Deletions cut 2 bases from V and 6 bases from J, with 11 bases between. Germline-derived CDR1 and CDR2 are SGHRS and YFSETQ. The CDR3 DNA follows: TGCGCCAGCAGCTTATACAGTAGGGATGAAAAACTGTTTTTT. Translating it yields CASSLYSRDEKLFF.

V usage is TRBV6-5 and J usage is TRBJ1-1; unclear D gene. The CDR3 consists of 14 residues. V was pared by 5 bases and J by 7 bases, with 17 bases between. Germline loops: CDR1 MNHEY, CDR2 SVGAGI. As DNA, the CDR3 is TGTGCCAGCAGTCCCAATTTGGGAGCCGTTGAAGCTTTCTTT. It is translated as CASSPNLGAVEAFF.

V usage is TRBV18 and J usage is TRBJ1-5; D possibly corresponds to TRBD1 (6 bases). The CDR3 sequence is 13 residues long. Germline V gene data show CDR1 as KGHSH and CDR2 as LQKENI. The ends were cut back, 5 bases at V and 8 bases at J, with 13 bases in the middle. The CDR3 nucleotides read TGTGCCAGCTCAGCCACAGGGTTGGAGCCCCAGCATTTT. It yields the protein CASSATGLEPQHF.

Only a few counts were recorded for this clonotype. CDR3 loop: CASSYEVTNYGYTF. The CDR3 bases are TGTGCCAGCAGTTACGAAGTGACTAACTATGGCTACACCTTC. The chain employs TRBV6-2 or TRBV6-3 and TRBJ1-2; D is ambiguous. V was clipped by 2 bases and J by 0 bases, with 7 bases between them. Germline values: CDR1 MNHEY, CDR2 SVGEGT. The CDR3 length is 14 residues.

This clonotype was observed a handful of times. The chain combines TRBV7-8 with TRBJ1-4; weak D call: TRBD1 (5 bases). Germline CDR1 SGHVS, CDR2 FQNEAQ. V gave up 7 bases and J gave up 6 bases, with 18 bases separating them. The CDR3 length is 15 residues. In DNA form, the CDR3 reads TGTGCCAGCACCGATCCTAGCCTGGGGGATGAAAAACTGTTTTTT. The encoded protein is CASTDPSLGDEKLFF.

J is TRBJ1-2 and V is TRBV10-3; TRBD1 might be the D (5 bases). This CDR3 is built from 15 residues. Germline CDR1 and CDR2: ENHRY and SYGVKD. Trimming stripped 2 bases from V and 8 bases from J, with 18 bases between. CDR3 in amino acids: CAISEGAVESNGYTF. The CDR3, as DNA: TGTGCCATCAGTGAGGGGGCGGTCGAATCAAACGGCTACACCTTC.

This clonotype has a handful of counts. V gene TRBV12-3 or TRBV12-4 combines with J gene TRBJ2-5, with 10 bases fitting TRBD1. J lost 4 bases, V lost 7 bases, and 6 bases had no gene match. The CDR3 is 14 amino acids. CDR3 region: CASTPDRGSETQYF. The CDR3 DNA reads TGTGCCAGCACCCCGGACAGGGGGTCAGAGACCCAGTACTTC.

This clonotype was recorded a few times. The gene calls are TRBV11-2 and TRBJ2-3; 8 bases fit TRBD2. Germline CDR1 is SGHAT and CDR2 is FQNNGV. The CDR3 extends over 15 amino acids. Unmatched junction bases numbered 10, after V lost 6 bases and J lost 5 bases. The CDR3 coding sequence is TGTGCCAGCAGTTTCGGGGGGGCCGGGATAGATACGCAGTATTTT. It translates to CASSFGGAGIDTQYF.

This sequence joins TRBV6-1 and TRBJ2-7; possibly TRBD1 for D (6 bases). Germline V lookup: CDR1 MNHNS, CDR2 SASEGT. The CDR3 is made up of 13 amino acids. Trimming removed 4 bases from V and 3 bases from J, with 10 bases in between. As DNA, the CDR3 is TGTGCCAGCAGTGTAGGACAGATCTACGAGCAGTACTTC. As protein: CASSVGQIYEQYF.

This clonotype was observed a few times. This CDR3 reads CASSVDNYNEQFF. The DNA of the CDR3 is TGTGCCAGTAGTGTCGACAACTACAATGAGCAGTTCTTC. The genes are TRBV19 and TRBJ2-1, with D uncertain. The germline gives CDR1 LNHDA, CDR2 SQIVND (reference sequence). Trimming took off 5 bases at V and 3 bases at J, with 8 bases between the two ends. The CDR3 sequence is 13 residues long.

This clonotype was recorded at least ten times. The V and J genes are TRBV6-1 and TRBJ1-1, with unresolved D. Between the trimmed V and J ends, which lost 3 bases and 1 base, there was a span of 9 bases. Germline V CDR1 and CDR2: MNHNS, SASEGT. There are 14 residues in the CDR3. This chain's CDR3 is CASSEGAENTEAFF. CDR3 coding DNA: TGTGCCAGCAGTGAGGGCGCAGAGAACACTGAAGCTTTCTTT.

The chain joins TRBV27 to TRBJ1-1; D ambiguous. Trimming cost V 3 bases and J 1 base, with 9 bases left between them. Germline V gene data show CDR1 as MNHEY and CDR2 as SMNVEV (reference sequence). The CDR3 runs 14 residues. CDR3 protein: CASSFIGENTEAFF. The DNA for the CDR3 is TGTGCCAGCAGTTTTATCGGTGAGAACACTGAAGCTTTCTTT.

V and J are TRBV27 and TRBJ2-7; possibly TRBD1 for D (5 bases). Germline V gene sequence: CDR1 MNHEY, CDR2 SMNVEV (reference sequence). V lost 2 bases to trimming and J lost 3 bases, with 8 bases between them. The length of the CDR3 is 13 residues. CDR3: CASSLRQLYEQYF. The CDR3 nucleotides read TGTGCCAGCAGTTTAAGACAGCTCTACGAGCAGTACTTC.

This clonotype was seen repeatedly, ten times or more. The chain combines TRBV7-2 with TRBJ2-1; D is unclear. The CDR3 is 16 residues long. The ends were cut back, 5 bases at V and 0 bases at J, with 14 bases in the middle. CDR1 SGHTA and CDR2 FQGNSA come from the germline V gene. CDR3 residues: CASSPGPPNSYNEQFF. For the CDR3, the DNA is TGTGCCAGCAGCCCAGGACCCCCAAACTCCTACAATGAGCAGTTCTTC.

The rearrangement uses TRBV19 and TRBJ2-1; 10 bases match TRBD2. The CDR3 sequence is 14 residues long. Losses at the gene ends were 5 bases for V and 9 bases for J; bases not matched to a gene: 7. Germline-derived CDR1 and CDR2 are LNHDA and SQIVND (reference sequence). The CDR3 spells CASSWVAGGSEQFF. The CDR3, as DNA: TGTGCCAGTAGTTGGGTAGCGGGGGGAAGTGAGCAGTTCTTC.

This clonotype occurred many times. The chain has TRBV7-3 and TRBJ1-2; 8 bases are shared with TRBD1. The CDR3 has 13 amino acids. J lost 8 bases, V lost 4 bases, and 6 bases had no gene match. Germline CDR1 is SGHTA and CDR2 is FQGTGA. CDR3 nucleotides: TGTGCCAGCAGCTCCGGGACAGGTGGAGGCTACACCTTC. As protein: CASSSGTGGGYTF.